The text below deals with one TCR beta chain. Its antigen remains unidentified. Included in the TCR beta cDNA libraries were unique molecular identifiers. TCRdb redid the calling of the PCR reads with MiXCR, one entry per CDR3 protein. Here the sample spans about 460,000 distinct CDR3 sequences, roughly 46% being singletons. These data originate in a study of post-analysis software for immune sequencing data. The study's findings and limits: Patients carried roughly five TRBV segments more frequently than controls did, and TRBV5-6, TRBV5-1 and TRBV20-1 were among them. Samples from a shared batch, those prepared together, strongly co-clustered by F measure. Multiple sclerosis was associated with a significant reduction in normalized Chao1 diversity relative to controls.

CDR3 size: 14 residues. With 8 bases removed from V and 0 bases from J, the gap between germline ends came to 11 bases. Looked up from germline, CDR1 is LNHNV and CDR2 is YYDKDF (reference sequence). This chain connects TRBV15 to TRBJ1-5; possible D gene TRBD1, 5 bases. This clonotype was obtained from a girl between 10 and 17 years old with multiple sclerosis. Sequencing input: blood. In DNA form, the CDR3 reads TGTGCCACCGGCGTTAGGGGTAGCAATCAGCCCCAGCATTTT. It codes for CATGVRGSNQPQHF.